This T cell receptor beta chain was documented in a study of shared clonotypes between healthy human individuals. CCR7-negative CD45RA+ TemRA cells were pooled with CD45RO+ cells for CD8 memory. Worth noting for this clone: The antigen is unknown.

TCRdb keeps only in-frame clones here, not all; method: immunoSEQ multiplex PCR. The sample holds 100,000 or so clones; 68% are singletons and the top ten take roughly a quarter. The CDR3 consists of 15 residues. V lost 8 bases, J lost 5 bases, and 7 bases stayed unmatched. The germline gives CDR1 SNHLY, CDR2 FYNNEI. Study-wide results and caveats: Among donors, clonotype sharing was expected to be affected by sequencing depth. Researchers sampled only blood; tissue repertoires likely differ. Memory subsets generally showed smaller estimated richness than naive subsets did.

The chain couples TRBV2 to TRBJ2-3; TRBD2 agrees at 13 bases. The sequencing input was memory CD8+ T cells sorted from blood. Indicated subset: CD45RO+ cells pooled with CCR7-negative TemRA cells. The TCR sequence derives from a woman aged 25 to 39 in good health. CDR3 sequence reads: CASGLAGVPEDTQYF. The CDR3 DNA reads as TGTGCCAGCGGACTAGCGGGAGTGCCCGAAGATACGCAGTATTTT.